Below, one TCR beta chain is given with its context. The entry originates in a study of early T cells in non-severe SARS-CoV-2 infection. TCRdb itself ran the 5' RACE reads through MiXCR, one entry per CDR3 protein. This sample carries around 70,000 distinct CDR3 sequences, less than 20% of them seen once, and the ten largest clones take more than 10%. The source material was whole blood. This receptor was obtained from an adult who was a healthcare worker with PCR-confirmed SARS-CoV-2 infection or an uninfected control (not recorded which).

The chain's CDR3 is CASSNLGELFF. The CDR3 DNA reads as TGTGCCAGCAGTAACCTAGGGGAGCTGTTTTTT. The V gene is TRBV7-9, the J gene TRBJ2-2; D uncertain. Looked up from germline, CDR1 is SEHNR and CDR2 is FQNEAQ (reference sequence). The length of the CDR3 is 11 residues. V lost 6 bases and J 8 bases, leaving 7 bases between the germline ends.